These 21 T cell receptor beta chains came from one sample sequenced in a study of blood T cell repertoires in COVID-19. TCRdb's copy holds only in-frame clones and misses some; the assay was immunoSEQ multiplex PCR. The sample lists hundreds of thousands of clones; over 85% were seen once. Sample: PBMCs or T cells enriched from blood (not recorded which). The receptors come from a man in his 60s who had recovered from COVID-19.

V is TRBV5-6 and J is TRBJ2-1, with D perhaps TRBD1 (6 bases). CDR1 is SGHDT and CDR2 is YYEEEE in the germline V gene. CDR3 size: 16 residues. V was trimmed by 0 bases and J by 7 bases, leaving 17 bases between them. The CDR3 sequence: CASSLEFGGVGNEQFF. CDR3 in DNA: TGTGCCAGCAGCTTGGAATTTGGGGGCGTAGGGAATGAGCAGTTCTTC.

The chain couples TRBV9 to TRBJ2-3; 9 nucleotides match TRBD2. V gave up 0 bases and J gave up 5 bases; unmatched junction bases: 7. Germline CDR1 and CDR2: SGDLS and YYNGEE. The CDR3 consists of 16 residues. This CDR3 reads CASSVAVGLAGDTQYF. The DNA for the CDR3 is TGTGCCAGCAGCGTAGCTGTGGGACTAGCTGGAGATACGCAGTATTTT.

The CDR3 here is CASSQETGKREKLFF. CDR3 in DNA: TGCGCCAGCAGCCAAGAAACAGGGAAAAGGGAAAAACTGTTTTTT. The chain combines TRBV4-1 with TRBJ1-4; a possible D gene is TRBD1 (6 bases). V lost 0 bases, J lost 8 bases, and 13 bases lay in between. Germline V gives CDR1 MGHRA, CDR2 YSYEKL. The CDR3 contains 15 residues.

This clone has only a few counts. The chain recombines TRBV7-9 with TRBJ2-2, with 15 bases identical to TRBD2. The CDR3 is made up of 18 amino acids. Trimming cost V 4 bases and J 5 bases; bases outside gene matches: 8. Germline CDR1 reads SEHNR; CDR2 reads FQNEAQ (reference sequence). As DNA, the CDR3 is TGTGCCAGCAGCTATGGACTAGCGGGAGGGCCGCGGACCGGGGAGCTGTTTTTT. It is translated as CASSYGLAGGPRTGELFF. The whole variable domain, filled in from reference TRBV7-9 and TRBJ2-2, reads DTGVSQNPRHKITKRGQNVTFRCDPISEHNRLYWYRQTLGQGPEFLTYFQNEAQLEKSRLLSDRFSAERPKGSFSTLEIQRTEQGDSAMYLCASSYGLAGGPRTGELFFGEGSRLTVL.

The V gene is TRBV6-2 or TRBV6-3, the J gene TRBJ2-6, with 10 positions matching TRBD1. V was clipped by 4 bases and J by 4 bases; unmatched bases: 10. CDR3 length: 18 residues. Per the germline V gene, CDR1 is MNHEY and CDR2 is SVGEGT. In DNA form, the CDR3 reads TGTGCCAGCAGTTGGGATCCCGGGACAGGGGCGGGGGCCAACGTCCTGACTTTC. Residues: CASSWDPGTGAGANVLTF.

V and J are TRBV20-1 and TRBJ2-2, with 8 bases identical to TRBD1. Germline V gene sequence: CDR1 DFQATT, CDR2 SNEGSKA (reference sequence). V shed 3 bases and J 6 bases; nucleotides not matched to a gene: 12. This CDR3 is 16 amino acids long. CDR3 sequence: CSASGVRTGIAGELFF. The CDR3 DNA reads TGCAGTGCTAGTGGGGTCAGGACAGGGATCGCCGGGGAGCTGTTTTTT.

The rearrangement links TRBV7-2 to TRBJ2-1; TRBD2 matches 11 bases. CDR3 length: 16 residues. The junction had 7 bases not matched to a gene; V was cut back by 5 bases and J by 4 bases. Germline CDR1 reads SGHTA; CDR2 reads FQGNSA. The CDR3 region has the DNA TGTGCCAGCAGCCGTTTCACTAGCGGGGGTTACAATGAGCAGTTCTTC. Its translation is CASSRFTSGGYNEQFF.

The chain combines TRBV9 with TRBJ1-1; the match to TRBD1 covers 10 bases. J lost 4 bases, V lost 0 bases, and 3 bases had no gene match. The CDR3 extends over 15 amino acids. The germline V gene encodes CDR1 SGDLS and CDR2 YYNGEE. DNA for the CDR3: TGTGCCAGCAGCGTAGGGGACAGGGGACTCACTGAAGCTTTCTTT. It translates to CASSVGDRGLTEAFF. Filled out from reference TRBV9 and TRBJ1-1, the complete variable domain reads DSGVTQTPKHLITATGQRVTLRCSPRSGDLSVYWYQQSLDQGLQFLIQYYNGEERAKGNILERFSAQQFPDLHSELNLSSLELGDSALYFCASSVGDRGLTEAFFGQGTRLTVV.

The CDR3 is CASSQTSGTYEQYF. The CDR3, as DNA: TGTGCCAGCAGTCAGACTAGCGGAACCTACGAGCAGTACTTC. J is TRBJ2-7 and V is TRBV27; 9 bases align to TRBD2. With V trimmed by 5 bases and J by 2 bases, 4 bases remained unmatched. Germline V gives CDR1 MNHEY, CDR2 SMNVEV (reference sequence). The CDR3 length is 14 residues.

This chain links TRBV7-8 with TRBJ1-1; D unresolved. Germline V gene data show CDR1 as SGHVS and CDR2 as FQNEAQ. Trimming shortened V by 1 base and J by 0 bases, and 9 bases separated the two germline ends. The CDR3 sequence is 15 residues long. The chain's CDR3 is CASSLVPLLNTEAFF. The CDR3 nucleotides read TGTGCCAGCAGCTTAGTTCCACTTCTGAACACTGAAGCTTTCTTT.

The V call is TRBV7-2, the J call TRBJ1-5; perhaps TRBD1 as D (5 bases). Germline values: CDR1 SGHTA, CDR2 FQGNSA. This CDR3 comprises 13 residues. Deletions cut 4 bases from V and 5 bases from J, with 9 bases between. The CDR3 region has the DNA TGTGCCAGCAGCTCTAGGGGTGATCAGCCCCAGCATTTT. Translated, it gives CASSSRGDQPQHF.

J is TRBJ2-7 and V is TRBV7-6; 8 bases line up with TRBD2. Germline V lookup: CDR1 SGHVS, CDR2 FNYEAQ. V lost 4 bases and J lost 6; bases outside the gene matches: 8. CDR3 size: 14 residues. This CDR3 reads CASSSRIAGGEQYF. The CDR3 DNA follows: TGTGCCAGCAGCTCCAGAATCGCGGGAGGCGAGCAGTACTTC.

The chain joins TRBV24-1 to TRBJ2-3, with D uncertain. This CDR3 contains 13 residues. V was shortened by 3 bases and J by 7 bases, with 10 bases between the two germline ends. Per germline, CDR1 KGHDR and CDR2 SFDVKD. CDR3 protein: CATSDAAGNTQYF. The CDR3 DNA follows: TGTGCCACCAGTGATGCCGCCGGTAATACGCAGTATTTT.

V gene TRBV14 combines with J gene TRBJ1-1; 8 bases line up with TRBD1. V gave up 4 bases and J gave up 2 bases; unmatched junction bases: 9. In germline, CDR1 is SGHDN, CDR2 FVKESK. The CDR3 sequence is 16 residues long. The CDR3 spells CASSLLLTGANTEAFF. CDR3 DNA sequence: TGTGCCAGCAGCCTACTATTGACAGGGGCTAACACTGAAGCTTTCTTT.

The rearrangement links TRBV9 to TRBJ1-3; tentatively, D is TRBD1 (5 bases). This CDR3 comprises 17 residues. Trimming took 0 bases from V and 0 from J, leaving 13 bases between them. CDR1 and CDR2 from the germline V gene are SGDLS and YYNGEE. CDR3 bases: TGTGCCAGCAGCGTAGATGTGGACACAACCTCTGGAAACACCATATATTTT. The encoded protein is CASSVDVDTTSGNTIYF.

This clone turned up a few times. V and J are TRBV11-2 and TRBJ1-1; the match to TRBD1 covers 7 bases. The CDR3 length is 14 residues. V was pared by 5 bases and J by 4 bases, with 7 bases of the junction left unmatched. Per the germline V gene, CDR1 is SGHAT and CDR2 is FQNNGV. CDR3 DNA: TGTGCCAGCAGCGTAACGACAGGGACCACTGAAGCTTTCTTT. It specifies CASSVTTGTTEAFF.

The rearrangement uses TRBV25-1 and TRBJ1-6; D unclear. Germline V gives CDR1 MGHDK, CDR2 SYGVNS. The CDR3 has 15 residues. The V end lost 1 base, the J end lost 5 bases, and 9 bases lay between the germline ends. The CDR3 region has the DNA TGTGCCAGCAGTGAATCTAGAGTCCATAATTCACCCCTCCACTTT. Protein product: CASSESRVHNSPLHF.

CDR3 nucleotide sequence: TGTGCCAGCAGCTTGGTCTTCCGTAAGGGGTACGAGAACTATGGCTACACCTTC. Its protein product is CASSLVFRKGYENYGYTF. The chain joins TRBV5-6 to TRBJ1-2; perhaps TRBD1 as D (5 bases). The CDR3 is 18 residues long. The V gene lost 0 bases and the J gene lost 2 bases, with 20 bases spanning the gap. CDR1 and CDR2 from the germline V gene are SGHDT and YYEEEE.

This clone was recorded only once. This chain connects TRBV7-8 to TRBJ1-5; D possibly corresponds to TRBD1 (5 bases). Germline V gives CDR1 SGHVS, CDR2 FQNEAQ. V lost 0 bases, J lost 0 bases, and 15 bases lay in between. The CDR3 extends over 18 amino acids. CDR3 sequence (DNA): TGTGCCAGCAGCTTAGCGGGCGGAAACAGGAATAGCAATCAGCCCCAGCATTTT. Translated: CASSLAGGNRNSNQPQHF.

CDR3 region: CASSTPGQVNYGYTF. The CDR3 nucleotides read TGTGCCAGCAGTACACCGGGACAGGTTAACTATGGCTACACCTTC. V is TRBV6-5 and J is TRBJ1-2; 8 nucleotides match TRBD1. CDR1 MNHEY and CDR2 SVGAGI come from the germline V gene. V was clipped by 5 bases and J by 1 base; unmatched bases: 6. CDR3 length: 15 residues.

J is TRBJ1-6 and V is TRBV3-1 (or the pseudogene TRBV3-2); the D is unclear. Trimming left V 7 bases short and J 11 bases short, with 12 bases between. The CDR3 extends over 12 amino acids. Germline V CDR1 and CDR2: LGHDT, YNNKEL (reference sequence). CDR3 nucleotide sequence: TGTGCCAGCACCTCGACACGGACACCCCTCCACTTT. Residues: CASTSTRTPLHF.